The clone carrying this T cell receptor beta chain was counted at least ten times. The germline V gene has CDR1 SGHKS and CDR2 YYEKEE (reference sequence). CDR3 size: 15 residues. J was trimmed by 6 bases and V by 4 bases; bases with no gene match: 6. This sample is drawn from a study of neurological immune-mediated disorders. Each CDR3 protein gets one entry after TCRdb re-called the 5' RACE reads with MiXCR. The sample shows roughly 60,000 distinct CDR3 sequences, 3.5% to 4.5% of them seen only once. The V call is TRBV5-5, the J call TRBJ1-6, with 8 bases identical to TRBD1. Specimen: PBMCs. This sequence originates from a woman between 45 and 60 years old with multiple sclerosis. DNA for the CDR3: TGTGCCAGCAGCACGGCAGGGGGCGTTAATTCACCCCTCCACTTT. It translates to CASSTAGGVNSPLHF.